A single TCR beta chain is shown here with its context. Profiled with immunoSEQ multiplex PCR; TCRdb holds only in-frame clones, not every one. Of nearly 70,000 clones detected, about 91% appear once; the ten largest clones hold 5% to 7%. This sample stems from a study of blood T cell repertoires in COVID-19. On the study more broadly: PBMCs, B-cell-depleted T cells, or T cells provided the cDNA or gDNA that made up the material.

The CDR3 loop spans 15 amino acids. The sequenced sample consisted of peripheral blood. This clonotype was sampled from a woman between 65 and 79 years old with acute or convalescent COVID-19. The chain has TRBV21-1 and TRBJ2-5; no DNA check was done on the table's D call, TRBD2. TRBV21-1 is designated a pseudogene. The CDR3 nucleotides are TGTGCCAGCAGCAAAGCGAGGGGACTGCAAGAGACCCAGTACTTC. Residues: CASSKARGLQETQYF.